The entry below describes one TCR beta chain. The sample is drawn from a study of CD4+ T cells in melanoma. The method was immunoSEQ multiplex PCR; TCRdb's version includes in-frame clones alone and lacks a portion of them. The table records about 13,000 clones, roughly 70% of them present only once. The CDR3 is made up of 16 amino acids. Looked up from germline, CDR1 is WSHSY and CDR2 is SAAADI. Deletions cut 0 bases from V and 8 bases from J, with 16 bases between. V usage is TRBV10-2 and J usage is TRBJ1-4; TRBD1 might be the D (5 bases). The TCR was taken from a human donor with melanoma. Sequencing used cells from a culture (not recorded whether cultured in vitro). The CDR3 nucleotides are TGCGCCAGCAGTGAGTCGGGTGCAGGGAACGAAGAAAAACTGTTTTTT. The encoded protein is CASSESGAGNEEKLFF.